Listed below are T cell receptor beta chains from one sample, sequenced in a study of neurological immune-mediated disorders. TCRdb re-analysed the 5' RACE reads in MiXCR, keeping a single row per CDR3 protein. The sample yields 50,000 to 60,000 distinct CDR3 sequences, roughly 17% seen once. Sequenced: PBMCs. Receptors were obtained from a man aged 55 to 69 in good health. Each CDR3 is given with its conserved first and last residue. A D gene is named only where the DNA matches it firmly. Size tells how often a clone was seen (once, few, many) or the class of an expanded clone, and some rows leave it out.

clone size	V gene	D gene	CDR3 length	J gene	CDR3 protein	CDR3 DNA
many	TRBV7-2	TRBD2	14	TRBJ2-3	CASRELAGTDTQYF	TGTGCCAGCAGAGAACTAGCGGGCACAGATACGCAGTATTTT
many	TRBV7-2	-	14	TRBJ2-2	CASSLALGPGELFF	TGTGCCAGCAGCTTAGCGCTGGGCCCCGGGGAGCTGTTTTTT
-	TRBV29-1	-	15	TRBJ2-2	CSVERQGLNTGELFF	TGCAGCGTGGAACGACAAGGGTTAAACACCGGGGAGCTGTTTTTT
many	TRBV5-1	-	13	TRBJ2-7	CASSFSGSYEQYF	TGCGCCAGCAGTTTTTCAGGGTCCTACGAGCAGTACTTC
many	TRBV28	-	13	TRBJ2-7	CASSFHRDYEQYF	TGTGCCAGCAGTTTTCACAGGGACTACGAGCAGTACTTC
many	TRBV28	-	15	TRBJ2-7	CASSSGEVTVPEQYF	TGTGCCAGCAGTTCGGGGGAAGTAACCGTCCCCGAGCAGTACTTC
many	TRBV18	-	11	TRBJ1-1	CASSGRSEAFF	TGTGCCAGCTCAGGGAGGTCTGAAGCTTTCTTT
many	TRBV6-2/TRBV6-3	TRBD2	17	TRBJ2-5	CASSYPKREARRETQYF	TGTGCCAGCAGTTACCCTAAGCGGGAGGCGAGGCGGGAGACCCAGTACTTC
many	TRBV5-1	TRBD1	15	TRBJ2-2	CASSSTGPATGELFF	TGCGCCAGCAGCTCGACAGGGCCGGCCACCGGGGAGCTGTTTTTT
few	TRBV12-3/TRBV12-4	-	13	TRBJ2-7	CASSLPTTGPQYF	TGTGCCAGCAGTTTACCTACCACCGGCCCGCAGTACTTC
-	TRBV6-1	-	13	TRBJ1-5	CASSEATGQPQHF	TGTGCCAGCAGTGAAGCTACGGGACAGCCCCAGCATTTT
few	TRBV18	-	16	TRBJ2-2	CASSPLVISNTGELFF	TGTGCCAGCTCACCACTCGTTATTTCGAACACCGGGGAGCTGTTTTTT
many	TRBV5-1	-	14	TRBJ1-2	CASSLAGGDYGYTF	TGCGCCAGCAGCTTGGCTGGGGGAGACTATGGCTACACCTTC
many	TRBV6-1	-	14	TRBJ2-5	CASNPGHLQETQYF	TGTGCCAGTAACCCGGGACATTTGCAAGAGACCCAGTACTTC
few	TRBV7-8	-	20	TRBJ1-5	CASSQEAAIIGANSNQPQHF	TGTGCCAGCTCACAGGAGGCAGCGATTATTGGGGCTAATAGCAATCAGCCCCAGCATTTT
many	TRBV4-3	-	15	TRBJ2-3	CASSQAGGYTDTQYF	TGCGCCAGCAGCCAAGCAGGGGGGTACACAGATACGCAGTATTTT
many	TRBV20-1	-	16	TRBJ2-1	CSARAPDGAQGQGQFF	TGCAGTGCTAGAGCCCCGGACGGTGCCCAGGGGCAAGGGCAGTTCTTC
many	TRBV24-1	-	17	TRBJ2-7	CATSDSKTGGLSYEQYF	TGTGCCACCAGTGATTCTAAAACCGGGGGCCTCTCCTACGAGCAGTACTTC
-	TRBV24-1	TRBD1	14	TRBJ2-3	CATSEGGLADTQYF	TGTGCCACCAGTGAAGGGGGCCTGGCAGATACGCAGTATTTT
many	TRBV15	-	12	TRBJ2-5	CATSRQGGTQYF	TGTGCCACCAGCAGACAGGGAGGGACCCAGTACTTC
-	TRBV7-3	TRBD1	17	TRBJ2-3	CASSLGEGGPLTDTQYF	TGTGCCAGCAGCTTGGGAGAAGGGGGCCCACTTACAGATACGCAGTATTTT
many	TRBV6-2/TRBV6-3	-	13	TRBJ2-1	CASTRTSYNEQFF	TGTGCCAGCACCCGGACGTCCTACAATGAGCAGTTCTTC
few	TRBV6-2/TRBV6-3	-	13	TRBJ2-3	CASTGTVTDTQYF	TGTGCCAGCACCGGGACGGTAACAGATACGCAGTATTTT
-	TRBV20-1	TRBD2	14	TRBJ2-5	CSASPLAGGGPQYF	TGCAGTGCTAGTCCGCTAGCGGGGGGTGGGCCCCAGTACTTC